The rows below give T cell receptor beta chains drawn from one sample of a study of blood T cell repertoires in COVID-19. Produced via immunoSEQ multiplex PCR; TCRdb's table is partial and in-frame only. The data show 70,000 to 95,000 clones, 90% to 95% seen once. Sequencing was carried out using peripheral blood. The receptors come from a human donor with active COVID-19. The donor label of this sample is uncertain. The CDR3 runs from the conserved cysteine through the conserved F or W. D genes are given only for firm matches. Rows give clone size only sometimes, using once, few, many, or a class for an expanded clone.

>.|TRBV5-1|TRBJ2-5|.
TGCGCCAGCAGCGACCTTACGGGACTTCCTTCCGAGACCCAGTACTTC
CASSDLTGLPSETQYF
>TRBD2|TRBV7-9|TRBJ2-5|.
TGTGCCAGCAGTTGGCGGGAGACAGAAGAGACCCAGTACTTC
CASSWRETEETQYF
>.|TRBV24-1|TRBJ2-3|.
TGTGCCACCAGTGATTCCCTTACTACGTTAGATACGCAGTATTTT
CATSDSLTTLDTQYF
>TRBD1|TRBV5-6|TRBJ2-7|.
TGTGCCAGCAGCCGACAGGGGCGCGGCGAGCAGTACTTC
CASSRQGRGEQYF
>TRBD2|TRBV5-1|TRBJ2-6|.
TGCGCCAGCAGCTTCCTTTCGCGGGGGAGCTCTGGGGCCAACGTCCTGACTTTC
CASSFLSRGSSGANVLTF
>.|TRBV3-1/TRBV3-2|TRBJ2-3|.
TGTGCCAGCAGCCGCCGGGACTTACGCACAGATACGCAGTATTTT
CASSRRDLRTDTQYF
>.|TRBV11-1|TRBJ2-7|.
TGTGCCAGCAGCCGAACGGACATCTACGAGCAGTACTTC
CASSRTDIYEQYF
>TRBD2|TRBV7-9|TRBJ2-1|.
TGTGCCAGCAGTTCCGCTGGCGGGAGTTTCAACAATGAGCAGTTCTTC
CASSSAGGSFNNEQFF
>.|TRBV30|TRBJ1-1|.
TGTGCCTGGAATATGGGGCCGAACACTGAAGCTTTCTTT
CAWNMGPNTEAFF
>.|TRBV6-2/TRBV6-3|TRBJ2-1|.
TGTGCCAGCAGTTACGTTGTACGGGAGCTTCACAATGAGCAGTTCTTC
CASSYVVRELHNEQFF
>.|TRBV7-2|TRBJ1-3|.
TGTGCCAGCAGCTTAGCGCCTGGTCAGGGAAACACCATATATTTT
CASSLAPGQGNTIYF
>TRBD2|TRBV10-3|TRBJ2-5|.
TGTGCCATCAGTGGTACTAGCGCAGAGACCCAGTACTTC
CAISGTSAETQYF
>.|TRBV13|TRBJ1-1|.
TGTGCCAGCAATACGGGACAAGGGAACACTGAAGCTTTCTTT
CASNTGQGNTEAFF
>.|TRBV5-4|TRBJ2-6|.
TGTGCCAGCAGCTTTCGGTTTGGAGTGGGGGCCAACGTCCTGACTTTC
CASSFRFGVGANVLTF
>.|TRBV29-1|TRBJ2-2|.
TGCAGCGTTGAACTGCCGGAACTAAACACCGGGGAGCTGTTTTTT
CSVELPELNTGELFF
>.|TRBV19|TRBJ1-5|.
TGTGCCAGTACCTCCGAGGGTCAGCCCCAGCATTTT
CASTSEGQPQHF
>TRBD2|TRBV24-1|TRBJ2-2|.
TGTGCCACCAGGACTAGCGGGGCCCCCGGGGAGCTGTTTTTT
CATRTSGAPGELFF
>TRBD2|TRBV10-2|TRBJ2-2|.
TGCGCCAGCCTCGGACTAGCGCGCACCGGGGAGCTGTTTTTT
CASLGLARTGELFF
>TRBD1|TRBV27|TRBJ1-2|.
TGTGCCAGCAGTTTGAGGGCTACAGGGGGCCGAAACTATGGCTACACCTTC
CASSLRATGGRNYGYTF
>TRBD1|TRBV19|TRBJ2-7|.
TGTGCCAGTAGTATTCTCCTCGGGACAGGGGGGAACGAGCAGTACTTC
CASSILLGTGGNEQYF
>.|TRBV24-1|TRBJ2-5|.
TGTGCCGCCCCGGGTAGGGCGCGGGGCGAGGAGACCCAGTACTTC
CAAPGRARGEETQYF
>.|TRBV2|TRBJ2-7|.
TGTGCCAGCAGTTCCACAGCTTCCTACGAGCAGTACTTC
CASSSTASYEQYF
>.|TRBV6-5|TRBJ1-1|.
TGTGCCAGCAGTTACGAGGGGGGGCGAAGCACTGAAGCTTTCTTT
CASSYEGGRSTEAFF
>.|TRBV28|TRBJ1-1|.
TGTGCCAGCAGTTTACAAGGACAGCCGAACACTGAAGCTTTCTTT
CASSLQGQPNTEAFF
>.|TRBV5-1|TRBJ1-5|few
TGCGCCAGCAGCTTGGGCCCGCCACACAATCAGCCCCAGCATTTT
CASSLGPPHNQPQHF
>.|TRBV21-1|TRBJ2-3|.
TGTGCCAGCAGCAAACACATAGGGGGGGCCCAAGATACGCAGTATTTT
CASSKHIGGAQDTQYF
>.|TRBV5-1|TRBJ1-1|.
TGCGCCAGCAGCTTGAGCGGGGAAGCTTTCTTT
CASSLSGEAFF
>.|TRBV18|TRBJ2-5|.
TGTGCCAGCTCACCAACCGAGGAGACCCAGTACTTC
CASSPTEETQYF
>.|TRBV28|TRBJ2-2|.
TGTGCCAGCAGTTTATTGGGTAGCGCGAACACCGGGGAGCTGTTTTTT
CASSLLGSANTGELFF
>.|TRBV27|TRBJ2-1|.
TGTGCCAGCAGTTTAGGAGTTAACAATGAGCAGTTCTTC
CASSLGVNNEQFF
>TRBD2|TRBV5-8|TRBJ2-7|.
TGTGCCAGCAGCTTGGGTGGCGTCAGCGGGGGGATATACGAGCAGTACTTC
CASSLGGVSGGIYEQYF
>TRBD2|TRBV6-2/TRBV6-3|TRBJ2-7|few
TGTGCCAGCAGTTTCCAGCGGGGAAGCTCCTACGAGCAGTACTTC
CASSFQRGSSYEQYF
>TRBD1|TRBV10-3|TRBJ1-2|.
TGTGCCATCAGTACAGGGGGCTTGGGCTACACCTTC
CAISTGGLGYTF
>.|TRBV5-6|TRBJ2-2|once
TGTGCCAGCAGGGGGTTTTGGGAGTCGGACACCGGGGAGCTGTTTTTT
CASRGFWESDTGELFF
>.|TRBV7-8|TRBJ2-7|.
TGTGCCAGCAGCTTAACCGAGGTATCCGTCGAGCAGTACTTC
CASSLTEVSVEQYF
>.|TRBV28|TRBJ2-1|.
TGTGCCAGCAGTTGGGGCCGGGCCAATGAGCAGTTCTTC
CASSWGRANEQFF
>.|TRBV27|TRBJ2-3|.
TGTGCCAGCAGTCTTAGGGAGGGGGGGGGCCATTATTTT
CASSLREGGGHYF
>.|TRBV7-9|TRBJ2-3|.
TGTGCCAGCAAGTTGGGATCGGGTACGCAGTATTTT
CASKLGSGTQYF
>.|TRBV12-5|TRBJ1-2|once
TGTGCTAGTGGTTTGGTCGGAGGGCCAACCCAGAGGGGCTACACCTTC
CASGLVGGPTQRGYTF
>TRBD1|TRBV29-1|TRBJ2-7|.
TGCAGCGTTGGGGACAGGGGGCGCCTCGAGCAGTACTTC
CSVGDRGRLEQYF
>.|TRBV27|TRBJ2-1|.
TGTGCCAGCAGTTCTGTGGTGCCCCTATCTAATGAGCAGTTCTTC
CASSSVVPLSNEQFF
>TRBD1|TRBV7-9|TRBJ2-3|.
TGTGCCAGCAGCGGGCAGGGGGCGCGGTTGTCAGATACGCAGTATTTT
CASSGQGARLSDTQYF
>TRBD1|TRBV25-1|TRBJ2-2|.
TGTGCCAGCAGTGAACCAGGGGGCACCGGGGAGCTGTTTTTT
CASSEPGGTGELFF
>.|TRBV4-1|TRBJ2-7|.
TGCGCCAGCAGCCAAGATGGGGGGTCAGGGCCCTACGAGCAGTACTTC
CASSQDGGSGPYEQYF
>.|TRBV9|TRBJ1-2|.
TGTGCCAGCAGCGTAGGAGCCCTCAGGGGCGATAACTATGGCTACACCTTC
CASSVGALRGDNYGYTF